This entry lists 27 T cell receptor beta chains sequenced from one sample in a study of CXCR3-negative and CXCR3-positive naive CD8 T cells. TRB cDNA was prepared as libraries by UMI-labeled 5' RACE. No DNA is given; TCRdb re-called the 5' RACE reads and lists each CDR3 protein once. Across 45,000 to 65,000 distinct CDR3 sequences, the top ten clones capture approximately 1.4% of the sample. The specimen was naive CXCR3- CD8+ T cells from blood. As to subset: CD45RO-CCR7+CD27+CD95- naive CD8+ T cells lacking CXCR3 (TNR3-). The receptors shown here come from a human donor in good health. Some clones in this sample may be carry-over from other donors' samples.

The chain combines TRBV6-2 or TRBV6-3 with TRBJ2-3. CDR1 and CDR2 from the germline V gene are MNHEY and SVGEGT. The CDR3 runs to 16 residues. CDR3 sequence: CASSYPGLAGSDTQYF.

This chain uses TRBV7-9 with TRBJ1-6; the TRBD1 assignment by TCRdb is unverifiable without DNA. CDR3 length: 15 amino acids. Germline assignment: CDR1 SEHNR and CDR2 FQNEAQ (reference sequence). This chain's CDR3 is CASSFGTANNSPLHF.

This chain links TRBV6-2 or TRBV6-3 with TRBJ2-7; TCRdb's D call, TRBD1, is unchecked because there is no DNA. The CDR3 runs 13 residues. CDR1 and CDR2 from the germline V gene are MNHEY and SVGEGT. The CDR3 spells CASSYGAGNEQYF.

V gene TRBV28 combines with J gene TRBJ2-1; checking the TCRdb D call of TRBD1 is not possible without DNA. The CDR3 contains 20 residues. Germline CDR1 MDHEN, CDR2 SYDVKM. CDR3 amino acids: CASSLYLGGRDRDDSNEQFF.

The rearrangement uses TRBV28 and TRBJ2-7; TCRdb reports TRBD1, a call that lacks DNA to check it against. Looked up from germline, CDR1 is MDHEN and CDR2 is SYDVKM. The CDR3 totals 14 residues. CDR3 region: CASSLLQGIYEQYF.

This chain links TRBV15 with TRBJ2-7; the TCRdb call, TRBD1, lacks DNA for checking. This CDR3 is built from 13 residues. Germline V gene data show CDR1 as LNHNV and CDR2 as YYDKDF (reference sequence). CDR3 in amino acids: CATSTKTGYEQYF.

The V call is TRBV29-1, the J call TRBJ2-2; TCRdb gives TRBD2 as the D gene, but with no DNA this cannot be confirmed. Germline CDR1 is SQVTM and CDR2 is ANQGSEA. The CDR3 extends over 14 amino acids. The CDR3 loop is CSAQRGEGTGELFF.

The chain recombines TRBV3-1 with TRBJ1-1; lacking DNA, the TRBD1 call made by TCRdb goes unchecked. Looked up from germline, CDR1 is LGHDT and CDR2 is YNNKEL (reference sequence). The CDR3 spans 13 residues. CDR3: CASSGTGEAEAFF.

CDR3 region: CASSSDSSGGSTDTQYF. This rearrangement joins TRBV5-4 to TRBJ2-3. CDR1 and CDR2 from the germline V gene are SGHNT and YYREEE (reference sequence). This CDR3 is built from 17 residues.

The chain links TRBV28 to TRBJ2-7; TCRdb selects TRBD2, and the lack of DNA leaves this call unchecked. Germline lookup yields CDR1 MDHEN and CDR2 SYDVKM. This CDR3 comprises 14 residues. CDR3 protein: CASSPTGEGDEQYF.

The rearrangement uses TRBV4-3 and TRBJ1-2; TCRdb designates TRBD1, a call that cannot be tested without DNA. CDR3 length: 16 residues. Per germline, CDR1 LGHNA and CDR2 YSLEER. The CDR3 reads CASSQDLGAGNYGYTF.

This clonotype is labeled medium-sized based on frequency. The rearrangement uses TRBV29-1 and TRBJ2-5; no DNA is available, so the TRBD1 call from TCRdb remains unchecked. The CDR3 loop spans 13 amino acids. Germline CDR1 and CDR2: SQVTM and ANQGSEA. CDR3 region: CSVVWQGMETQYF.

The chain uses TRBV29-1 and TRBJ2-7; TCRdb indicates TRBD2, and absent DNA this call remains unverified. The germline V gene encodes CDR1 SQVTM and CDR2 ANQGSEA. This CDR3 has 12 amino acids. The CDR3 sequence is CSVSGDSYEQYF.

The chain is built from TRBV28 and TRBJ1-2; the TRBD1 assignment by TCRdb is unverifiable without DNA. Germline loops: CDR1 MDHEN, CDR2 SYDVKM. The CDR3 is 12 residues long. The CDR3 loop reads CASSFWQGDYTF.

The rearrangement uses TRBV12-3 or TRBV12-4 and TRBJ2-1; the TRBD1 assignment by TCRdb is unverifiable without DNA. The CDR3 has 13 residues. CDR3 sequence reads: CASSFDSYNEQFF.

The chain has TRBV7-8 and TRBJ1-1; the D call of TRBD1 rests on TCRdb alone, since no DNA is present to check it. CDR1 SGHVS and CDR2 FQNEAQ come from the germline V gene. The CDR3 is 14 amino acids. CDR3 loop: CASSLFGGEPEAFF.

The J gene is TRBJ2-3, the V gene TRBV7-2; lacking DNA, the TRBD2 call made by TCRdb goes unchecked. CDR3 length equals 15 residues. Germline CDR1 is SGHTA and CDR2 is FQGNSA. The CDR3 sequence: CASSKSGSRTDTQYF.

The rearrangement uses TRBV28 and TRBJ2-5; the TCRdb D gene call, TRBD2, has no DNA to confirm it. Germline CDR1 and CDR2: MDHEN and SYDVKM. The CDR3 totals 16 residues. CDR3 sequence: CASSPGTSPPQETQYF. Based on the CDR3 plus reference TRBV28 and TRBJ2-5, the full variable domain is DVKVTQSSRYLVKRTGEKVFLECVQDMDHENMFWYRQDPGLGLRLIYFSYDVKMKEKGDIPEGYSVSREKKERFSLILESASTNQTSMYLCASSPGTSPPQETQYFGPGTRLLVL.

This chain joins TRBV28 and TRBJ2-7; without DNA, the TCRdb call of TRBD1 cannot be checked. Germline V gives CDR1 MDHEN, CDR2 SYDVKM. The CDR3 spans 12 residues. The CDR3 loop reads CASSSPRDEQYF.

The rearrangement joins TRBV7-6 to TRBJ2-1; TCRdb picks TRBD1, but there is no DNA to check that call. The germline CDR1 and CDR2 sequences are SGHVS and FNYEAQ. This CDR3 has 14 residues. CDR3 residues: CASSTSGTYNEQFF.

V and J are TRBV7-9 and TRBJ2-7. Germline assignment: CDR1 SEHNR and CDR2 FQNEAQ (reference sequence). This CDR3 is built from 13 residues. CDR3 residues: CASSPDGSYEQYF.

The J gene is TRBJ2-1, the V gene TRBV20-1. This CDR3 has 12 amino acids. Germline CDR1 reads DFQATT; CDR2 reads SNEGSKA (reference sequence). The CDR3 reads CSARDFYNEQFF.

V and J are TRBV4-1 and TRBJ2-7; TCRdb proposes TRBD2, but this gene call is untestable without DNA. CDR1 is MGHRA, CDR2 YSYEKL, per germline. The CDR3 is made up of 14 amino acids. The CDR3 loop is CASSEDRAHYEQYF.

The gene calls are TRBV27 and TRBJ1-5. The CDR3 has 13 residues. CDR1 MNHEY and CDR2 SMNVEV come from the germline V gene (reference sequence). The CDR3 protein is CASSLRVGQPQHF.

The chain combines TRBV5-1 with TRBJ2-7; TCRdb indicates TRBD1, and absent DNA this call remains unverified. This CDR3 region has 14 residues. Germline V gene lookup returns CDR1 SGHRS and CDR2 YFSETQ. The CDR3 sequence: CASSVWDREYEQYF.

The CDR3 reads CASSEYGTLGPEETQYF. The chain is built from TRBV2 and TRBJ2-5. Germline CDR1 and CDR2: SNHLY and FYNNEI. The CDR3 length is 17 residues.

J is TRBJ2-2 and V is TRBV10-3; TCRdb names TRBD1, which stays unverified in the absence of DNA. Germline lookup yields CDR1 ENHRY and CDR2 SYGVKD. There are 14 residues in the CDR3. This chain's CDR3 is CAILAGGNTGELFF.